This T cell receptor beta chain is from a study of OX40 agonist ivuxolimab in advanced cancers. The overall study: With ivuxolimab, an agonistic anti-OX40 (CD134) antibody, patients were treated. Regarding the study as a whole: Both CD4+ and CD8+ T cell populations in blood had undergone clonal expansion by week 6 at 0.1 to 3.0 mg/kg.

Assay: immunoSEQ multiplex PCR; the TCRdb copy retains only in-frame clones and omits some. The table shows 80,000 or so clones, with around nine tenths occurring only once. As for this clone: No antigen is known for it.

Exclusion of a patient followed from autoimmune disease history or systemic immunosuppression. Blood was sampled at baseline, cycle 4 day 1, and cycle 7 day 1. The CDR3 runs to 12 residues. Germline loops: CDR1 MNHNS, CDR2 SASEGT. V shed 6 bases and J shed 5 bases, with 7 bases lying between them. The chain uses TRBV6-1 and TRBJ2-2; D unclear. Sequencing used CD4+ or CD8+ T cells sorted from blood, obtained in a trial of the OX40 agonist ivuxolimab. This TCR was recovered from an adult with an advanced solid tumor such as melanoma, head and neck, liver or kidney cancer. Here the CDR3 DNA reads TGTGCCAGCAGCGAAAGAACCGGGGAGCTGTTTTTT. This encodes CASSERTGELFF.